The next 8 T cell receptor beta chains were all read from a single sample in a study of cytomegalovirus exposure and HLA in healthy donors. Assay used: immunoSEQ multiplex PCR; TCRdb lists only in-frame clones, some missing. The sample consists of approximately 270,000 clones, approximately 86% of them appearing once. Source material: PBMCs. The receptors stem from a woman aged 18-30 years in good health and CMV-seronegative.

The V and J genes are TRBV13 and TRBJ2-1; TRBD2 matches 10 bases. The V gene end was trimmed by 5 bases and the J gene end by 3 bases; junction bases not matched to a gene: 10. The length of the CDR3 is 17 residues. The germline V gene encodes CDR1 PRHDT and CDR2 FYEKMQ (reference sequence). CDR3 sequence (DNA): TGTGCCAGCAGCCGGCATGGACTAGCGGACGTCTACAATGAGCAGTTCTTC. It yields the protein CASSRHGLADVYNEQFF.

The rearrangement links TRBV6-1 to TRBJ1-3, with 9 bases identical to TRBD1. Germline CDR1 and CDR2: MNHNS and SASEGT. J was trimmed by 3 bases and V by 5 bases; bases with no gene match: 5. The CDR3 sequence is 15 residues long. The CDR3 DNA sequence: TGTGCCAGCAGTAGACAGGGGGTCTTTGGAAACACCATATATTTT. Protein sequence: CASSRQGVFGNTIYF.

V usage is TRBV11-3 and J usage is TRBJ1-6; D is possibly TRBD1 (5 bases). There are 16 residues in the CDR3. V shed 1 base and J shed 7 bases, with 14 bases lying between them. Per the germline V gene, CDR1 is SGHNT and CDR2 is YENEEA. The CDR3 DNA reads as TGTGCCAGCAGCTTAGTACCTTTCGGGGGAAATTCACCCCTCCACTTT. Encoded protein: CASSLVPFGGNSPLHF.

The genes are TRBV9 and TRBJ1-3; D is ambiguous. V lost 5 bases and J 2 bases, leaving 8 bases between the germline ends. The CDR3 extends over 13 amino acids. Germline loops: CDR1 SGDLS, CDR2 YYNGEE. CDR3 in DNA: TGTGCCAGCAGGGCAGGCCCTGGAAACACCATATATTTT. It translates to CASRAGPGNTIYF.

The J gene is TRBJ2-1, the V gene TRBV6-5, with D perhaps TRBD1 (6 bases). The germline V and J ends were trimmed by 2 bases and 3 bases, with 8 bases remaining between them. Germline V gene sequence: CDR1 MNHEY, CDR2 SVGAGI. This CDR3 is built from 14 residues. In DNA, the CDR3 is TGTGCCAGCAGTTACGAGGGGGACTACAATGAGCAGTTCTTC. It translates to CASSYEGDYNEQFF.

On this clone: The sample contains more than one DNA sequence encoding this CDR3. V and J are TRBV5-1 and TRBJ2-5, with 11 positions matching TRBD1. V dropped 4 bases and J dropped 5; count of bases not matched to a gene: 4. Germline lookup yields CDR1 SGHRS and CDR2 YFSETQ. The CDR3 runs to 14 residues. The DNA of the CDR3 is TGCGCCAGCAGCCCGGACAGGGGGCGGGAGACCCAGTACTTC. Its protein is CASSPDRGRETQYF.

V is TRBV29-1 and J is TRBJ2-2; TRBD2 matches 8 bases. The V and J ends lost 6 bases and 6 bases, in that order; junction bases with no gene match: 9. Germline lookup yields CDR1 SQVTM and CDR2 ANQGSEA. The CDR3 length is 14 residues. The CDR3 sequence: CSVDLAGKSGELFF. As DNA, the CDR3 is TGCAGCGTAGATCTAGCGGGCAAGTCCGGGGAGCTGTTTTTT.

The rearrangement uses TRBV9 and TRBJ1-2, with TRBD1 matching 10 bases. From germline, CDR1 is SGDLS and CDR2 YYNGEE. The ends lost 3 bases at V and 7 bases at J; junction bases unmatched: 3. The CDR3 consists of 13 residues. Here the CDR3 reads CASSGQGAVGYTF. The CDR3 DNA sequence: TGTGCCAGCAGCGGACAGGGGGCTGTTGGCTACACCTTC.